This T cell receptor beta chain was documented in a study of T-cell memory formation after mild COVID-19. Study context: TCR clusters were largely donor specific.

This clonotype was recorded a few times. Its antigen is currently unknown. The authors produced TCR alpha and TCR beta cDNA libraries with sample barcodes and UMIs by 5'RACE using constant-segment primers. TCRdb reprocessed the 5' RACE reads with MiXCR, giving one entry per CDR3 protein. The data contain some 350,000 distinct CDR3 sequences, 10% to 15% of them singletons. The length of the CDR3 is 15 residues. V dropped 2 bases and J dropped 7 bases, with 15 bases sitting between them. The germline CDR1 and CDR2 sequences are SGHVS and FNYEAQ. Study-level points and caveats: Contracting CD8+ clones were enriched in EMRA, CD4+ mainly in CM and EM. The pre-infection memory compartment contained some responding clones, suggesting cross-reactive memory joined.

This rearrangement joins TRBV7-6 to TRBJ2-1; possibly TRBD2 for D (5 bases). Sequenced sample: PBMCs or a T cell subset sorted from them (not recorded which). The TCR sequence derives from a man younger than 35 who had mild COVID-19 (a few samples of this study predate the infection). Cell type and time point are not known. This CDR3 reads CASSLKVYPGNEQFF. The CDR3 DNA reads TGTGCCAGCAGCTTAAAGGTTTACCCGGGGAATGAGCAGTTCTTC.